The TCR beta chain described here comes from a study of human T cells and chemical hapten exposure. Time point of the sample: patch test 1, 2 weeks after DPC sensitization. Indicated treatment: therapeutic diphenylcyclopropenone sensitization with weekly scalp DPC. The CDR3 has 15 residues. TCRdb recomputed calls from the RACE reads with MiXCR, one row per CDR3 protein. The table has 75,000 to 100,000 distinct CDR3 sequences, 9.5% to 15% seen once. The chain links TRBV3-2 to TRBJ2-1; the table's TRBD2 call for D was not verified on the DNA. TRBV3-2 corresponds to a pseudogene. The material was whole blood, obtained in connection with sensitization to the hapten diphenylcyclopropenone (DPC). The receptor's source is a woman aged 40-49 years with alopecia areata. Some clones in this sample may be carry-over from other donors' samples. CDR3: CASSPRTGLAYEQFF. The CDR3 nucleotides read TGTGCCAGCAGCCCCCGAACGGGACTAGCTTATGAGCAGTTCTTC.